These 20 T cell receptor beta chains originate from one sample sequenced in a study of cytomegalovirus exposure and HLA in healthy donors. This table comes from immunoSEQ multiplex PCR, and its TCRdb copy is limited to in-frame clones, with some not included. Here the sample spans approximately 120,000 clones, roughly 90% being singletons. Sequenced material: PBMCs. These receptors were obtained from a woman aged 18 to 35 in good health and CMV-seronegative.

A few counts support this clone. CDR3 in amino acids: CAWSMGQATGELFF. In DNA, the CDR3 is TGTGCCTGGAGCATGGGACAGGCCACCGGGGAGCTGTTTTTT. The rearrangement uses TRBV30 and TRBJ2-2, with 8 bases identical to TRBD1. The CDR3 is made up of 14 amino acids. V was clipped by 3 bases and J by 4 bases; unmatched bases: 4. Germline CDR1 and CDR2: GTSNPN and SVGIG (reference sequence).

Only one count was recorded for this clone. V is TRBV18 and J is TRBJ2-2, with 8 bases fitting TRBD2. Losses at the gene ends were 5 bases for V and 4 bases for J; bases not matched to a gene: 6. The germline gives CDR1 KGHSH, CDR2 LQKENI. This CDR3 has 15 residues. This chain's CDR3 is CASSVNGLATGELFF. The DNA of the CDR3 is TGTGCCAGCTCAGTGAATGGACTAGCCACCGGGGAGCTGTTTTTT.

V is TRBV6-1 and J is TRBJ1-1, with a tentative D call TRBD1 (6 bases). This CDR3 is 13 amino acids long. Trimming removed 3 bases from V and 7 bases from J, with 12 bases in between. From germline, CDR1 is MNHNS and CDR2 SASEGT. CDR3 bases: TGTGCCAGCAGTGACAGGGACAAAATTGAAGCTTTCTTT. As protein: CASSDRDKIEAFF.

V and J are TRBV13 and TRBJ1-2; D is possibly TRBD1 (6 bases). Per germline, CDR1 PRHDT and CDR2 FYEKMQ (reference sequence). Trimming took off 5 bases at V and 7 bases at J, with 20 bases between the two ends. This CDR3 region has 15 residues. CDR3 in DNA: TGTGCCAGCAGCCTCGGGGGGGGCGGGTTTGCTGGCTACACCTTC. Its protein is CASSLGGGGFAGYTF.

J is TRBJ2-5 and V is TRBV2; D ambiguous. The CDR3 runs 14 residues. Germline CDR1 reads SNHLY; CDR2 reads FYNNEI. V was pared by 4 bases and J by 1 base, with 10 bases between. CDR3 in amino acids: CASSVPYRQETQYF. CDR3 coding DNA: TGTGCCAGCAGTGTCCCCTACCGCCAAGAGACCCAGTACTTC.

V usage is TRBV28 and J usage is TRBJ2-7; a weak D match, TRBD2 (6 bases). Germline V gene sequence: CDR1 MDHEN, CDR2 SYDVKM. The V end lost 7 bases, the J end lost 3 bases, and 16 bases lay between the germline ends. This CDR3 contains 14 residues. The CDR3 is CASTSDGGGYEQYF. CDR3 nucleotides: TGTGCCAGCACTTCGGACGGGGGTGGCTACGAGCAGTACTTC.

This chain connects TRBV5-8 to TRBJ2-7, with 16 bases matching TRBD2. Germline assignment: CDR1 SGHTS and CDR2 YDEGEE. This CDR3 comprises 18 residues. Trimming removed 3 bases from V and 6 bases from J; junction bases left unmatched: 12. CDR3 protein: CASSSGTSGRAYLREQYF. The CDR3 DNA sequence: TGTGCCAGCAGCTCCGGGACTAGCGGGAGGGCCTATCTGCGCGAGCAGTACTTC. Full variable domain (outside the CDR3, taken from reference TRBV5-8 and TRBJ2-7): EAGVTQSPTHLIKTRGQQATLRCSPISGHTSVYWYQQALGLGLQFLLWYDEGEERNRGNFPPRFSGRQFPNYSSELNVNALELEDSALYLCASSSGTSGRAYLREQYFGPGTRLTVT.

The J gene is TRBJ2-5, the V gene TRBV12-2; the tabulated D call, TRBD2, remains unverified against the DNA. TRBV12-2 is a documented pseudogene. CDR3 length: 18 residues. This CDR3 reads CASRLSLVAGGLGETQYF. In DNA, the CDR3 is TGTGCAAGTCGCTTATCATTGGTAGCGGGGGGGCTTGGAGAGACCCAGTACTTC.

The chain carries TRBV11-2 and TRBJ1-1; D remains unclear. Germline CDR1 reads SGHAT; CDR2 reads FQNNGV. The CDR3 is 12 residues long. Trimming removed 0 bases from V and 5 bases from J, with 4 bases in between. CDR3 sequence (DNA): TGTGCCAGCAGCTTAGATTATACTGAAGCTTTCTTT. Its protein is CASSLDYTEAFF.

The rearrangement links TRBV7-6 to TRBJ1-2; no reliable D call. Per germline, CDR1 SGHVS and CDR2 FNYEAQ. The CDR3 length is 15 residues. With 4 bases removed from V and 4 bases from J, the gap between germline ends came to 16 bases. The CDR3 is CASSSYPSLGYGYTF. Here the CDR3 DNA reads TGTGCCAGCAGCTCTTACCCCTCTCTAGGCTATGGCTACACCTTC.

This clone was seen a few times. This chain joins TRBV5-4 and TRBJ1-6; the D gene is possibly TRBD1 (5 bases). The germline CDR1 and CDR2 sequences are SGHNT and YYREEE (reference sequence). The CDR3 is 15 amino acids. V lost 5 bases, J lost 13 bases, and 22 bases lay in between. The CDR3: CASSPAGGQVGPLHF. CDR3 nucleotides: TGTGCCAGCAGTCCGGCGGGAGGACAAGTGGGGCCCCTCCACTTT.

The V and J genes are TRBV11-3 and TRBJ2-1; TRBD2 aligns across 8 bases. V was pared by 1 base and J by 1 base, with 3 bases of the junction left unmatched. CDR3 length: 16 amino acids. Germline CDR1 SGHNT, CDR2 YENEEA. The CDR3 is CASSLAGTSSYNEQFF. The DNA for the CDR3 is TGTGCCAGCAGCTTAGCTGGGACTAGTTCCTACAATGAGCAGTTCTTC.

The rearrangement joins TRBV7-3 to TRBJ2-2, with TRBD2 matching over 13 bases. Looked up from germline, CDR1 is SGHTA and CDR2 is FQGTGA. V trimming: 5 bases; J trimming: 4 bases; junction bases outside the gene matches: 4. The CDR3 spans 16 residues. The CDR3 loop is CASSPGLAGRTGELFF. Written as DNA, the CDR3 is TGTGCCAGCAGCCCGGGACTAGCGGGGCGCACCGGGGAGCTGTTTTTT.

The V call is TRBV27, the J call TRBJ2-7, with TRBD2 identical over 8 bases. J gave up 0 bases and V 6 bases, and 4 bases lay outside the gene matches. Germline V gene data show CDR1 as MNHEY and CDR2 as SMNVEV (reference sequence). There are 14 residues in the CDR3. In nucleotides, the CDR3 is TGTGCCAGCAGCAACCGGGGGGGCTCCTACGAGCAGTACTTC. The encoded protein is CASSNRGGSYEQYF.

The CDR3 nucleotides read TGTGCCAGCAGCTCGCCACTTAATGAGCAGTTCTTC. Protein product: CASSSPLNEQFF. This chain joins TRBV5-6 and TRBJ2-1; D gene uncertain. Germline lookup yields CDR1 SGHDT and CDR2 YYEEEE. V was cut by 3 bases and J by 7 bases, with 8 bases left in between. CDR3 length: 12 residues.

This clone showed up just a few times. The rearrangement joins TRBV7-8 to TRBJ2-2; no definite D call. Germline V gene data show CDR1 as SGHVS and CDR2 as FQNEAQ. Trimming cost V 5 bases and J 1 base, with 11 bases left between them. The CDR3 sequence is 15 residues long. The CDR3 coding sequence is TGTGCCAGCAGCCTACGACTTATGAACACCGGGGAGCTGTTTTTT. It is translated as CASSLRLMNTGELFF.

The chain recombines TRBV30 with TRBJ1-2; TRBD1 matches 7 bases. CDR1 is GTSNPN and CDR2 is SVGIG in the germline V gene (reference sequence). V shed 1 base and J 4 bases; nucleotides not matched to a gene: 3. The CDR3 extends over 13 amino acids. The CDR3 here is CAWSEGATYGYTF. In nucleotides, the CDR3 is TGTGCCTGGAGTGAGGGGGCTACCTATGGCTACACCTTC.

V usage is TRBV27 and J usage is TRBJ1-2, with 7 positions matching TRBD1. The trim removed 8 bases at V and 8 bases at J, leaving 8 bases unmatched. The CDR3 runs 12 residues. Per germline, CDR1 MNHEY and CDR2 SMNVEV (reference sequence). The CDR3 region is CASRLTGKGYTF. CDR3 DNA sequence: TGTGCCAGCCGATTGACAGGGAAGGGCTACACCTTC.

The chain links TRBV27 to TRBJ2-1, with TRBD2 matching 11 bases. Germline CDR1 is MNHEY and CDR2 is SMNVEV (reference sequence). The CDR3 is 15 residues long. V was pared by 2 bases and J by 6 bases, with 3 bases of the junction left unmatched. The CDR3 region is CASSLLAGGRNEQFF. DNA of the CDR3: TGTGCCAGCAGTTTACTAGCGGGAGGACGCAATGAGCAGTTCTTC.

The CDR3 DNA reads TGTGCCAGCAGGACAGGGGGTCCCAAAAACATTCAGTACTTC. Protein product: CASRTGGPKNIQYF. The chain combines TRBV28 with TRBJ2-4; 9 bases are shared with TRBD1. The V segment lost 6 bases and the J segment 2 bases; nucleotides outside the gene matches: 2. Germline CDR1 is MDHEN and CDR2 is SYDVKM. The CDR3 totals 14 residues. Supplemented by reference TRBV28 and TRBJ2-4, the full variable domain reads DVKVTQSSRYLVKRTGEKVFLECVQDMDHENMFWYRQDPGLGLRLIYFSYDVKMKEKGDIPEGYSVSREKKERFSLILESASTNQTSMYLCASRTGGPKNIQYFGAGTRLSVL.